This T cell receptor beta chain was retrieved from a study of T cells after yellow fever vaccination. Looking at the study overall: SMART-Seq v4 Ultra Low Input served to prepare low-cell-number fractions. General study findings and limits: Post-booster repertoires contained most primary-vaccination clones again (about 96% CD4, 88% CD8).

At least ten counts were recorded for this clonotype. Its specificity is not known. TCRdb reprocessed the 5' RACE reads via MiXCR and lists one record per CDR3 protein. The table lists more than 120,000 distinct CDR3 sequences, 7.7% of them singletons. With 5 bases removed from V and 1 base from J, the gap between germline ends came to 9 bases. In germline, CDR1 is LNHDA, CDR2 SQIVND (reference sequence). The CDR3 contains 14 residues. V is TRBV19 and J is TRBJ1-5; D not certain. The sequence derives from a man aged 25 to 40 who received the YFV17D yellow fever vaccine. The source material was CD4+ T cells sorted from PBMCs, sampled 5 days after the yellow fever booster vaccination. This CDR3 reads CASSHDGSNQPQHF. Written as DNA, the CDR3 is TGTGCCAGTAGTCACGACGGGAGCAATCAGCCCCAGCATTTT.